The entry that follows covers one T cell receptor beta chain sequence. Germline CDR1 is MRHNA and CDR2 is SNTAGT. The V and J ends lost 5 bases and 3 bases, in that order; junction bases with no gene match: 0. This CDR3 comprises 12 residues. This sample stems from a study of control samples from healthy donors and cancer patients. Here immunoSEQ multiplex PCR was the method, and the copy in TCRdb shows in-frame clones only, minus some. This table has over 150,000 clones, over 95% appearing once. The chain joins TRBV6-4 to TRBJ2-7; 8 nucleotides align to TRBD1. The source is a woman in her 30s in good health. The specimen sequenced was blood. CDR3 sequence reads: CASSTGGYEQYF. DNA of the CDR3: TGTGCCAGCAGTACAGGGGGCTACGAGCAGTACTTC.